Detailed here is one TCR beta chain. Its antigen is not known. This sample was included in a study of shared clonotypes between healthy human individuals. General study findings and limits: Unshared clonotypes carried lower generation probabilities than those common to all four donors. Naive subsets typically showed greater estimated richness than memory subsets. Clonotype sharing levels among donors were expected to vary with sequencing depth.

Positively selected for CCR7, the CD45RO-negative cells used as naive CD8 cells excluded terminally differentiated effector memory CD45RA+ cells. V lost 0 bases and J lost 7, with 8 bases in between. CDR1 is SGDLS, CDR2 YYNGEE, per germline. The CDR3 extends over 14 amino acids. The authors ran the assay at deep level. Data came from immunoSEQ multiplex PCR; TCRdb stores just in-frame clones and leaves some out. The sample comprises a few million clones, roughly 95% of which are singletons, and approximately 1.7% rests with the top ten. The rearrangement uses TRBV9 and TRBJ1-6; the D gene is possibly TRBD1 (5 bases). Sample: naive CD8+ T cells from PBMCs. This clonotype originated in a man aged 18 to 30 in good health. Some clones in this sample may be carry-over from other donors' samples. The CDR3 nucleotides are TGTGCCAGCAGCGTAGGCACAGGAAATTCACCCCTCCACTTT. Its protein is CASSVGTGNSPLHF.